A single sample is the source of the 23 T cell receptor beta chains below, sequenced in a study of shared clonotypes between healthy human individuals. The method was immunoSEQ multiplex PCR; TCRdb's version includes in-frame clones alone and lacks a portion of them. In the table there are about 1.5 million clones, under 99% of which are singletons. Sequenced material: naive CD4+ T cells sorted from blood. Subset here: CD45RA+ positively selected. The source of these receptors is a man under 40 in good health.

This sequence joins TRBV19 and TRBJ2-2, with D possibly TRBD1 on 5 matching bases. V lost 3 bases to trimming and J lost 4 bases, with 15 bases between them. The CDR3 is made up of 16 amino acids. Germline values: CDR1 LNHDA, CDR2 SQIVND (reference sequence). The CDR3 nucleotides are TGTGCCAGTAGTATGGGGCCTCCCGCCTTCACCGGGGAGCTGTTTTTT. Translated: CASSMGPPAFTGELFF.

The J gene is TRBJ2-5, the V gene TRBV19; 8 nucleotides line up with TRBD1. The V and J ends lost 7 bases and 2 bases, in that order; junction bases with no gene match: 3. CDR1 and CDR2 (germline): LNHDA, SQIVND (reference sequence). There are 13 residues in the CDR3. The CDR3 nucleotides read TGTGCCAGTACAGGGACAGGACAAGAGACCCAGTACTTC. Protein sequence: CASTGTGQETQYF.

This sequence joins TRBV25-1 and TRBJ2-4; 8 nucleotides line up with TRBD1. CDR1 is MGHDK, CDR2 SYGVNS, per germline. Trimming removed 4 bases from V and 9 bases from J; junction bases left unmatched: 5. CDR3 length: 13 residues. CDR3 nucleotides: TGTGCCAGCAGTGCTGGACAGGGCGGCATTCAGTACTTC. Translating gives CASSAGQGGIQYF. The full variable domain, rest sourced from reference TRBV25-1 and TRBJ2-4, is EADIYQTPRYLVIGTGKKITLECSQTMGHDKMYWYQQDPGMELHLIHYSYGVNSTEKGDLSSESTVSRIRTEHFPLTLESARPSHTSQYLCASSAGQGGIQYFGAGTRLSVL.

J is TRBJ2-1 and V is TRBV7-8, with TRBD1 matching 8 bases. The CDR3 length is 14 residues. V was pared by 5 bases and J by 6 bases, with 6 bases of the junction left unmatched. Germline assignment: CDR1 SGHVS and CDR2 FQNEAQ. The CDR3 region is CASSTWTGINEQFF. CDR3 in DNA: TGTGCCAGCAGCACCTGGACAGGGATCAATGAGCAGTTCTTC.

The gene calls are TRBV7-2 and TRBJ1-1; 8 bases agree with TRBD1. The CDR3 length is 17 residues. The V gene's germline CDR1 is SGHTA and CDR2 FQGNSA. V was pared by 0 bases and J by 0 bases, with 6 bases of the junction left unmatched. CDR3 amino acids: CASSLARTGRVNTEAFF. Here the CDR3 DNA reads TGTGCCAGCAGCTTAGCACGGACAGGGCGGGTGAACACTGAAGCTTTCTTT.

This chain uses TRBV6-6 with TRBJ1-5, with D uncertain. The V and J ends lost 2 bases and 1 base respectively, with 6 bases between them. The germline V gene has CDR1 MNHNY and CDR2 SVGAGI (reference sequence). The CDR3 sequence is 14 residues long. CDR3 protein: CASSYLSSNQPQHF. The CDR3 bases are TGTGCCAGCAGTTACCTGTCGAGCAATCAGCCCCAGCATTTT.

Written as DNA, the CDR3 is TGTGCCAGCAGCCCACTCCTCCGGGACGCCCGGTATGAGCAGTTCTTC. Translating gives CASSPLLRDARYEQFF. The chain has TRBV28 and TRBJ2-1, with D possibly called TRBD1 or TRBD2 (5 bases each). Looked up from germline, CDR1 is MDHEN and CDR2 is SYDVKM. Trimming cost V 6 bases and J 8 bases, with 23 bases left between them. The CDR3 runs to 16 residues.

For this clone: Additional DNA sequences in this sample encode the identical CDR3. For the CDR3, the DNA is TGTGCCTGGAGTGTAGCAGGGACCTATGGCTACACCTTC. Translated: CAWSVAGTYGYTF. V gene TRBV30 combines with J gene TRBJ1-2, with a weak D call TRBD1 (5 bases). The germline V gene encodes CDR1 GTSNPN and CDR2 SVGIG (reference sequence). Trimming pared 0 bases from V and 4 bases from J, leaving 9 bases between. The CDR3 consists of 13 residues. Based on the CDR3 plus reference TRBV30 and TRBJ1-2, the full variable domain is SQTIHQWPATLVQPVGSPLSLECTVEGTSNPNLYWYRQAAGRGLQLLFYSVGIGQISSEVPQNLSASRPQDRQFILSSKKLLLSDSGFYLCAWSVAGTYGYTFGSGTRLTVV.

A single count supports this clone. The CDR3 bases are TGCGCCAGCAGCTTGATGGTTCAAGAGACCCAGTACTTC. This translates into CASSLMVQETQYF. The genes are TRBV5-1 and TRBJ2-5; D is ambiguous. The ends were cut back, 1 base at V and 2 bases at J, with 6 bases in the middle. The CDR3 is 13 residues long. The germline V gene has CDR1 SGHRS and CDR2 YFSETQ.

The chain joins TRBV27 to TRBJ2-2, with TRBD2 matching 10 bases. The junction had 14 bases not matched to a gene; V was cut back by 7 bases and J by 3 bases. Looked up from germline, CDR1 is MNHEY and CDR2 is SMNVEV (reference sequence). This CDR3 is built from 18 residues. The CDR3 reads CASKPLAGRSSDTGELFF. In DNA form, the CDR3 reads TGTGCCAGCAAACCACTAGCGGGGAGAAGTAGCGACACCGGGGAGCTGTTTTTT.

This chain joins TRBV6-1 and TRBJ2-4; maybe TRBD2 (5 bases). There are 18 residues in the CDR3. V was clipped by 3 bases and J by 6 bases, with 24 bases between them. Per the germline V gene, CDR1 is MNHNS and CDR2 is SASEGT. The CDR3 is CASSDFGFGRGRGNIQYF. CDR3 bases: TGTGCCAGCAGTGATTTCGGATTTGGACGGGGTCGGGGAAACATTCAGTACTTC.

V is TRBV28 and J is TRBJ2-7, with 7 bases that match TRBD1. This CDR3 is built from 14 residues. In germline, CDR1 is MDHEN, CDR2 SYDVKM. V lost 7 bases to trimming and J lost 6 bases; unmatched junction nucleotides: 12. The CDR3 spells CASTRGGSPGEQYF. Here the CDR3 DNA reads TGTGCCAGCACGAGAGGGGGCAGCCCGGGCGAGCAGTACTTC.

V and J are TRBV29-1 and TRBJ2-7, with TRBD2 identical over 13 bases. J gave up 3 bases and V 6 bases, and 8 bases lay outside the gene matches. CDR3 size: 15 residues. Germline V gene data show CDR1 as SQVTM and CDR2 as ANQGSEA. The DNA for the CDR3 is TGCAGCGTCCGAACCGGACTAGCGGGAGACTACGAGCAGTACTTC. This gives the protein CSVRTGLAGDYEQYF.

This chain connects TRBV6-5 to TRBJ2-2; 9 bases match TRBD2. In germline, CDR1 is MNHEY, CDR2 SVGAGI. There are 15 residues in the CDR3. Trimming cost V 6 bases and J 5 bases; bases outside gene matches: 7. The CDR3 is CASRKSGGRTGELFF. DNA of the CDR3: TGTGCCAGCAGGAAGAGCGGGGGGCGAACCGGGGAGCTGTTTTTT.

The chain is built from TRBV18 and TRBJ1-1, with TRBD1 as a possible D gene (6 bases). This CDR3 contains 14 residues. The germline CDR1 and CDR2 sequences are KGHSH and LQKENI. Trimming removed 2 bases from V and 1 base from J, with 8 bases in between. CDR3 bases: TGTGCCAGCTCACCAATCAGGGGGAACACTGAAGCTTTCTTT. Translation: CASSPIRGNTEAFF.

The rearrangement uses TRBV27 and TRBJ2-1, with 9 bases that match TRBD2. The CDR3 totals 17 residues. The ends lost 5 bases at V and 10 bases at J; junction bases unmatched: 18. Per the germline V gene, CDR1 is MNHEY and CDR2 is SMNVEV (reference sequence). CDR3 protein: CASSLFGLASVEGEQFF. The CDR3 region has the DNA TGTGCCAGCAGTCTCTTCGGACTAGCGAGCGTGGAGGGCGAGCAGTTCTTC.

The genes are TRBV7-9 and TRBJ2-1, with TRBD2 matching 7 bases. Germline V gene lookup returns CDR1 SEHNR and CDR2 FQNEAQ (reference sequence). After removal of 2 bases from V and 15 bases from J, the junction contained 19 bases not matched to a gene. The CDR3 extends over 16 amino acids. CDR3 residues: CASSLTPAGPSGNPFF. The CDR3 DNA sequence: TGTGCCAGCAGCTTAACCCCTGCCGGGCCTAGCGGCAATCCGTTCTTC. The complete variable domain, with remaining parts taken from reference TRBV7-9 and TRBJ2-1, reads DTGVSQNPRHKITKRGQNVTFRCDPISEHNRLYWYRQTLGQGPEFLTYFQNEAQLEKSRLLSDRFSAERPKGSFSTLEIQRTEQGDSAMYLCASSLTPAGPSGNPFFGPGTRLTVL.

The chain joins TRBV7-9 to TRBJ2-5; the D is unclear. Looked up from germline, CDR1 is SEHNR and CDR2 is FQNEAQ (reference sequence). This CDR3 has 15 residues. V was trimmed by 1 base and J by 0 bases, leaving 9 bases between them. DNA of the CDR3: TGTGCCAGCAGCTTAGGGGGTAGGAACCAAGAGACCCAGTACTTC. Its protein product is CASSLGGRNQETQYF.

In its sample, this clone was seen once. In DNA, the CDR3 is TGCGCCAGCCTACCGGGACAGGGGGCAAAAACTGAAGCTTTCTTT. Translated: CASLPGQGAKTEAFF. V is TRBV5-1 and J is TRBJ1-1; 12 positions match TRBD1. The CDR3 sequence is 15 residues long. Germline CDR1 reads SGHRS; CDR2 reads YFSETQ. The V segment lost 7 bases and the J segment 5 bases; nucleotides outside the gene matches: 9. Complete variable domain (other parts from reference TRBV5-1 and TRBJ1-1): KAGVTQTPRYLIKTRGQQVTLSCSPISGHRSVSWYQQTPGQGLQFLFEYFSETQRNKGNFPGRFSGRQFSNSRSEMNVSTLELGDSALYLCASLPGQGAKTEAFFGQGTRLTVV.

In regard to this clone: Other DNA sequences in the same sample also yield this CDR3. The chain has TRBV6-5 and TRBJ1-1; no firm D call. Trimming took 0 bases from V and 5 from J, leaving 7 bases between them. The CDR3 consists of 13 residues. Per the germline V gene, CDR1 is MNHEY and CDR2 is SVGAGI. The CDR3 region is CASSYSTRTEAFF. The CDR3 DNA follows: TGTGCCAGCAGTTACTCGACGCGTACTGAAGCTTTCTTT.

As concerns this clone: The same CDR3 can be traced to other DNA sequences in this sample. The chain couples TRBV5-1 to TRBJ2-7; D unresolved. CDR1 is SGHRS and CDR2 is YFSETQ in the germline V gene. Trimming cost V 0 bases and J 4 bases, with 5 bases left between them. The CDR3 length is 12 residues. CDR3 residues: CASSLDGYEQYF. The CDR3 DNA sequence: TGCGCCAGCAGCTTGGACGGATACGAGCAGTACTTC. Complete variable domain (other parts from reference TRBV5-1 and TRBJ2-7): KAGVTQTPRYLIKTRGQQVTLSCSPISGHRSVSWYQQTPGQGLQFLFEYFSETQRNKGNFPGRFSGRQFSNSRSEMNVSTLELGDSALYLCASSLDGYEQYFGPGTRLTVT.

V is TRBV7-9 and J is TRBJ2-5, with D perhaps TRBD1 or TRBD2 (5 bases each). This CDR3 contains 15 residues. In germline, CDR1 is SEHNR, CDR2 FQNEAQ (reference sequence). Trimming pared 3 bases from V and 5 bases from J, leaving 16 bases between. The CDR3 DNA sequence: TGTGCCAGCAGCTTCTCTACGGGGTCAGGGGAGACCCAGTACTTC. Its translation: CASSFSTGSGETQYF.

The chain joins TRBV4-1 to TRBJ2-5, with TRBD1 identical over 9 bases. The germline gives CDR1 MGHRA, CDR2 YSYEKL. Trimming cost V 0 bases and J 0 bases; bases outside gene matches: 2. The CDR3 covers 16 residues. The CDR3 nucleotides are TGCGCCAGCAGCCAAGATGGGACAGGGTACCAAGAGACCCAGTACTTC. This codes for CASSQDGTGYQETQYF.